The T cell receptor (beta chain) under discussion was sequenced for a study of CD4 T cells in relation to SARS-CoV-2 and coronaviruses. Overall study context: PBMCs were cultured with antigen for roughly nine days before TCR beta sequencing. Whole-study findings and limits: Around 60% of donors had memory CD4+ clonotypes crossrecognizing SARS-CoV-2 and common cold coronavirus spike.

The CDR3 length is 13 residues. The J segment lost 4 bases and the V segment lost 5 bases, leaving 3 bases of the junction unmatched. Germline loops: CDR1 KGHSH, CDR2 LQKENI. TCRdb keeps only in-frame clones here, not all; method: immunoSEQ multiplex PCR. This repertoire shows tens of thousands of clones, 72% found once; its top ten account for about 16%. CD4+ T cells from unexposed donors were obtained before the COVID-19 pandemic (2011-2018). The cells were cultured for over eight days before CD4+ T cells were isolated. In regard to this clone: Its specificity is not known.

The receptor was isolated from a human donor in good health. V is TRBV18 and J is TRBJ2-5; 8 bases map to TRBD2. Input material: CD4+ T cells from PBMCs, cultured in vitro. The CDR3 loop reads CASSTGGTETQYF. The CDR3 DNA is TGTGCCAGCTCAACGGGAGGGACAGAGACCCAGTACTTC. The full variable domain, its missing parts supplied by reference TRBV18 and TRBJ2-5, is NAGVMQNPRHLVRRRGQEARLRCSPMKGHSHVYWYRQLPEEGLKFMVYLQKENIIDESGMPKERFSAEFPKEGPSILRIQQVVRGDSAAYFCASSTGGTETQYFGPGTRLLVL.